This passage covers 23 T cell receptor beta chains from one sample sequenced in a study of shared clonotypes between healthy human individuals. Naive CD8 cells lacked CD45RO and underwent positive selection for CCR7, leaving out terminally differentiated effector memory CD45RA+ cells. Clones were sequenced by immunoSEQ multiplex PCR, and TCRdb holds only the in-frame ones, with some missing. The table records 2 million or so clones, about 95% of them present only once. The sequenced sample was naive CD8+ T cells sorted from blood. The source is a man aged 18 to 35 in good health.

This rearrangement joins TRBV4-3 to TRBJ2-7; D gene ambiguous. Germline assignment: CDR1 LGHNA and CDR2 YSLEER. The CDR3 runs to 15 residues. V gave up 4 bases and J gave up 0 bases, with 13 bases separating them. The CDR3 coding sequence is TGCGCCAGCAGCCTAGGACCTACGGACTCCTACGAGCAGTACTTC. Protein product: CASSLGPTDSYEQYF.

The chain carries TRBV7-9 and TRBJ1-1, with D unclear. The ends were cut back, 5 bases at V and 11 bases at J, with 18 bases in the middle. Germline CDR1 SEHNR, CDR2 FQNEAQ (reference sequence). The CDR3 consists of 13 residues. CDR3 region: CASSHPWEDEAFF. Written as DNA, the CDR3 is TGTGCCAGCAGCCACCCCTGGGAGGACGAGGCTTTCTTT.

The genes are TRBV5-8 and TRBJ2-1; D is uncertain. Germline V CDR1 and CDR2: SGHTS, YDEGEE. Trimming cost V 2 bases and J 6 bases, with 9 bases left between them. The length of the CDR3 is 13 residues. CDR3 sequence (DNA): TGTGCCAGCAGCTTCTTGGTGACCAATGAGCAGTTCTTC. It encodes CASSFLVTNEQFF.

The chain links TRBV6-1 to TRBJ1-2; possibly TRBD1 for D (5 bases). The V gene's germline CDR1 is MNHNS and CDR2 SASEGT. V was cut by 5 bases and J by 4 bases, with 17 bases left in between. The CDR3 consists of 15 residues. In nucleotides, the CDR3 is TGTGCCAGCAGTACCACTTGGCAGGGCGGCTATGGCTACACCTTC. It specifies CASSTTWQGGYGYTF.

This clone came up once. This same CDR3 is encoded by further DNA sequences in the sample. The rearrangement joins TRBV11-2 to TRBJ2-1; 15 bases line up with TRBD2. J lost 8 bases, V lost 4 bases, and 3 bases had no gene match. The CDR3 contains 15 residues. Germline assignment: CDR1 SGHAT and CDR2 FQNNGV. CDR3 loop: CASSSGLAGGYEQFF. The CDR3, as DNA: TGTGCCAGCAGCTCGGGACTAGCGGGGGGTTATGAGCAGTTCTTC. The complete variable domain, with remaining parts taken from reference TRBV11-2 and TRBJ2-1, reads EAGVAQSPRYKIIEKRQSVAFWCNPISGHATLYWYQQILGQGPKLLIQFQNNGVVDDSQLPKDRFSAERLKGVDSTLKIQPAKLEDSAVYLCASSSGLAGGYEQFFGPGTRLTVL.

CDR3 nucleotide sequence: TGCGCCAGCAGCCAAGGGGACAGTCCCTACGAGCAGTACTTC. Residues: CASSQGDSPYEQYF. The V gene is TRBV4-1, the J gene TRBJ2-7, with 7 nucleotides matching TRBD1. Germline trimming cut 1 base from V and 2 bases from J; bases unmatched to any gene: 2. The CDR3 loop spans 14 amino acids. In germline, CDR1 is MGHRA, CDR2 YSYEKL.

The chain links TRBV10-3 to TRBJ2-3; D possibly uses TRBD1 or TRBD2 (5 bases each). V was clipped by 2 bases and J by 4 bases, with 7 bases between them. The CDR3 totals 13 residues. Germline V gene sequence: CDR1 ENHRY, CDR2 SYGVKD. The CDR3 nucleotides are TGTGCCATCAGTGAGGGGGGATCAGATACGCAGTATTTT. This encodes CAISEGGSDTQYF.

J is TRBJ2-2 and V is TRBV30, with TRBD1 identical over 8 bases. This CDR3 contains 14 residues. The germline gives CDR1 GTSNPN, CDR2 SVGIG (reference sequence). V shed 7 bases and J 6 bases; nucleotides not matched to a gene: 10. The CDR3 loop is CAFSGTGLSGELFF. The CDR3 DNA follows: TGTGCCTTCTCCGGGACAGGACTCTCCGGGGAGCTGTTTTTT.

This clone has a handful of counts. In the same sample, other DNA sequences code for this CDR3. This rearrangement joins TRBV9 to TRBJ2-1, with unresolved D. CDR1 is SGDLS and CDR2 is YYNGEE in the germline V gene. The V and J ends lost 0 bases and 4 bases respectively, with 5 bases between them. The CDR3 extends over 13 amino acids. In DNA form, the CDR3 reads TGTGCCAGCAGCGTAGATACTTACAATGAGCAGTTCTTC. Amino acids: CASSVDTYNEQFF.

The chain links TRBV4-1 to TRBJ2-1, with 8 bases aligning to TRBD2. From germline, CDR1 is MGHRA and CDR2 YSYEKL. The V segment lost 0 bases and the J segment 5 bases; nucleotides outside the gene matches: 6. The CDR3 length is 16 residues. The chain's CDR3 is CASSQEGTSGDNEQFF. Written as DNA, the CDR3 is TGCGCCAGCAGCCAAGAAGGCACTAGCGGTGACAATGAGCAGTTCTTC.

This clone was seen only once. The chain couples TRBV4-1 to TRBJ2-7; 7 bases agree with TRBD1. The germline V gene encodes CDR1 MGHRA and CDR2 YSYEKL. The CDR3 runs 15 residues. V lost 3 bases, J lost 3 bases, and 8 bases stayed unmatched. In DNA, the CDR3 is TGCGCCAGCAGCCAGGCAGGGGGTCTTGGCTACGAGCAGTACTTC. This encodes CASSQAGGLGYEQYF.

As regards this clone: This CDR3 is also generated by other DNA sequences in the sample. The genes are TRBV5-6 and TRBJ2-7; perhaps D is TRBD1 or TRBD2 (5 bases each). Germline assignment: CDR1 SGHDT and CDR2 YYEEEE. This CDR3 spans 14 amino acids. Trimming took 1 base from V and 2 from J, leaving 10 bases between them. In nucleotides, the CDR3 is TGTGCCAGCAGCTTGCGGGGCAAGACCTACGAGCAGTACTTC. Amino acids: CASSLRGKTYEQYF.

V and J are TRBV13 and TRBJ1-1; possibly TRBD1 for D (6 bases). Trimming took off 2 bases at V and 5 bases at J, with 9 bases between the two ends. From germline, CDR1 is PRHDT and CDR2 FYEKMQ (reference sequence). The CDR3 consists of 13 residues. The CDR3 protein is CASSLSGATEAFF. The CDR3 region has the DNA TGTGCCAGCAGCTTATCAGGGGCGACTGAAGCTTTCTTT.

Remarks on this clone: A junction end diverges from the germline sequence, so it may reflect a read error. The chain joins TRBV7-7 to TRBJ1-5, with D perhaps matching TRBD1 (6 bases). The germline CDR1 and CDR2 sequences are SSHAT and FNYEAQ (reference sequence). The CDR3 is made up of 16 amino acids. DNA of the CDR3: TGTGCTAGCAGCCCAAGCGGCAGGGGAATAGGCCAGCCCCAGCATTTT. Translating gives CASSPSGRGIGQPQHF.

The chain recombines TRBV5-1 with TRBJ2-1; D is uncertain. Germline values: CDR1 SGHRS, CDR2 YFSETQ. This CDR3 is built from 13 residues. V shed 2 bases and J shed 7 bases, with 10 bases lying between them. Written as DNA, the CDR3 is TGCGCCAGCAGCTTAGGTCAGCGAAATGAGCAGTTCTTC. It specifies CASSLGQRNEQFF.

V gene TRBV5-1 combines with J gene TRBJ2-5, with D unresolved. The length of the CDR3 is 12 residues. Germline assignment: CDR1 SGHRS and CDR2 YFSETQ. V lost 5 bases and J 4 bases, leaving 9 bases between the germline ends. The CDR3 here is CASRVYSETQYF. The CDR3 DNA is TGCGCCAGCAGAGTCTATTCAGAGACCCAGTACTTC.

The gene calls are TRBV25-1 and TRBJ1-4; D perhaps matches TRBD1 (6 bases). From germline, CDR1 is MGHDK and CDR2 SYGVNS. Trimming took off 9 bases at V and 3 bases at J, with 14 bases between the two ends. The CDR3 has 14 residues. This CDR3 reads CASTGYAANEKLFF. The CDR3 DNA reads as TGTGCCAGTACAGGGTACGCGGCTAATGAAAAACTGTTTTTT.

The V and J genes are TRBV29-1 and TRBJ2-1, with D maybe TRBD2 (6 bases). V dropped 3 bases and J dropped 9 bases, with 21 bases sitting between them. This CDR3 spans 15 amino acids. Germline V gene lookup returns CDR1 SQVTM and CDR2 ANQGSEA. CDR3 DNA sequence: TGCAGCGTTGATCAGTTTAGCGGAGCAGCGGGTGAGCAGTTCTTC. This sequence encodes CSVDQFSGAAGEQFF.

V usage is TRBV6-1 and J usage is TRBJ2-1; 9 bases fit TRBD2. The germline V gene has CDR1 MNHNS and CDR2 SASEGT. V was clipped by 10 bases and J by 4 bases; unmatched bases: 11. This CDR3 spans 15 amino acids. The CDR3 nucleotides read TGTGCCACCCTAACCCTAGCGGGGATTTACAATGAGCAGTTCTTC. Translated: CATLTLAGIYNEQFF.

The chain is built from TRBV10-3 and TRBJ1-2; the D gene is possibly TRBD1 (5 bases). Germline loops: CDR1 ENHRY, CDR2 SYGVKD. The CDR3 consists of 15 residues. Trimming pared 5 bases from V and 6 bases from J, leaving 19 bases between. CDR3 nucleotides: TGTGCCATCAGTAACCGGGACCTTCCTATGGATGGCTACACCTTC. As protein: CAISNRDLPMDGYTF.

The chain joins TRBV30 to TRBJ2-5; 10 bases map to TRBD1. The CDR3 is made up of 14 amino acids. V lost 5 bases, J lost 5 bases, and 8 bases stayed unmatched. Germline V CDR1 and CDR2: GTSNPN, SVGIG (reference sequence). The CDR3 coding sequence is TGTGCCTGGTTCGACAGGGGGCTTTGGGAGACCCAGTACTTC. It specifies CAWFDRGLWETQYF.

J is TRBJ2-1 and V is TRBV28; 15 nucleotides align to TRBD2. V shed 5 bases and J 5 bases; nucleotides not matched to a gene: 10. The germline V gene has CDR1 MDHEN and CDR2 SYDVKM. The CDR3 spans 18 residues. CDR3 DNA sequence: TGTGCCAGCAGTGGACTAGCGGGGGGGACCCGGCTGGACAATGAGCAGTTCTTC. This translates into CASSGLAGGTRLDNEQFF.

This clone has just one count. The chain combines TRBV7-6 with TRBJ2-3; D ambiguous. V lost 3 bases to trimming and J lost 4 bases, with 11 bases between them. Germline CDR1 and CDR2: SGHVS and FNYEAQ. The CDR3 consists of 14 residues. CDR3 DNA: TGTGCCAGCAGCTTCGCGACGGCTTCAGATACGCAGTATTTT. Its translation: CASSFATASDTQYF.